These 30 T cell receptor beta chains came from one sample sequenced in a study of T cell responses to AZD1222 COVID-19 vaccine. TCRdb keeps only in-frame clones here, not all; method: immunoSEQ multiplex PCR. The sample holds about 98,000 clones, nearly 90% seen once. The sample here was peripheral blood, taken on day 0 of AZD1222 vaccination. These receptors were taken from an adult in good health.

This chain uses TRBV5-4 with TRBJ2-3; 13 positions match TRBD2. Germline values: CDR1 SGHNT, CDR2 YYREEE (reference sequence). The CDR3 length is 14 residues. V trimming: 9 bases; J trimming: 3 bases; junction bases outside the gene matches: 4. DNA of the CDR3: TGTGCCATTGGACTAGCGGGAGTGACAGATACGCAGTATTTT. It is translated as CAIGLAGVTDTQYF.

This rearrangement joins TRBV9 to TRBJ2-3, with D perhaps matching TRBD2 (6 bases). The length of the CDR3 is 14 residues. CDR1 SGDLS and CDR2 YYNGEE come from the germline V gene. Trimming removed 2 bases from V and 2 bases from J, with 9 bases in between. CDR3 sequence (DNA): TGTGCCAGCAGCGTCTTAGCGGACACAGATACGCAGTATTTT. Amino acid sequence: CASSVLADTDTQYF.

The J gene is TRBJ2-3, the V gene TRBV9; TRBD2 matches 8 bases. This CDR3 is 14 amino acids long. In germline, CDR1 is SGDLS, CDR2 YYNGEE. Unmatched junction bases numbered 4, after V lost 4 bases and J lost 3 bases. This CDR3 reads CASSLSGNTDTQYF. In DNA form, the CDR3 reads TGTGCCAGCAGCCTTAGCGGGAATACAGATACGCAGTATTTT.

The CDR3 sequence is CASRKGQGAINEQFF. As DNA, the CDR3 is TGTGCCAGCAGGAAGGGACAGGGGGCTATAAATGAGCAGTTCTTC. The chain joins TRBV5-4 to TRBJ2-1, with 12 bases aligning to TRBD1. This CDR3 region has 15 residues. The V gene's germline CDR1 is SGHNT and CDR2 YYREEE (reference sequence). V gave up 5 bases and J gave up 7 bases; unmatched junction bases: 7. The full variable domain, completed using reference TRBV5-4 and TRBJ2-1, is ETGVTQSPTHLIKTRGQQVTLRCSSQSGHNTVSWYQQALGQGPQFIFQYYREEENGRGNFPPRFSGLQFPNYSSELNVNALELDDSALYLCASRKGQGAINEQFFGPGTRLTVL.

The V call is TRBV7-9, the J call TRBJ2-7; D remains ambiguous. Between the trimmed V and J ends, which lost 1 base and 3 bases, there was a span of 10 bases. CDR1 is SEHNR, CDR2 FQNEAQ, per germline (reference sequence). CDR3 length: 14 residues. In DNA form, the CDR3 reads TGTGCCAGCAGCTTAGGGGAAGGAATCTACGAGCAGTACTTC. Its protein product is CASSLGEGIYEQYF. Complete variable domain (other parts from reference TRBV7-9 and TRBJ2-7): DTGVSQNPRHKITKRGQNVTFRCDPISEHNRLYWYRQTLGQGPEFLTYFQNEAQLEKSRLLSDRFSAERPKGSFSTLEIQRTEQGDSAMYLCASSLGEGIYEQYFGPGTRLTVT.

The V and J genes are TRBV9 and TRBJ1-2; D remains ambiguous. The germline gives CDR1 SGDLS, CDR2 YYNGEE. The V end lost 7 bases, the J end lost 4 bases, and 14 bases lay between the germline ends. This CDR3 region has 13 residues. DNA for the CDR3: TGTGCCAGCCCCGAGAGAGCAGGCTATGGCTACACCTTC. Residues: CASPERAGYGYTF.

This chain connects TRBV19 to TRBJ1-2, with TRBD1 matching 8 bases. Germline-derived CDR1 and CDR2 are LNHDA and SQIVND (reference sequence). This CDR3 region has 12 residues. The junction had 4 bases not matched to a gene; V was cut back by 9 bases and J by 4 bases. CDR3 DNA sequence: TGTGCCAGCTACAGGGGGGTCTATGGCTACACCTTC. This encodes CASYRGVYGYTF.

This chain joins TRBV15 and TRBJ2-2; D is unresolved. V dropped 6 bases and J dropped 4 bases, with 9 bases sitting between them. CDR3 length: 13 residues. Germline V gene sequence: CDR1 LNHNV, CDR2 YYDKDF (reference sequence). The CDR3 DNA reads TGTGCCACCAGGGCACCCGCCACCGGGGAGCTGTTTTTT. Amino acids: CATRAPATGELFF. The full variable domain, rest sourced from reference TRBV15 and TRBJ2-2, is DAMVIQNPRYQVTQFGKPVTLSCSQTLNHNVMYWYQQKSSQAPKLLFHYYDKDFNNEADTPDNFQSRRPNTSFCFLDIRSPGLGDTAMYLCATRAPATGELFFGEGSRLTVL.

The chain combines TRBV6-5 with TRBJ2-1; 10 nucleotides line up with TRBD1. Germline V lookup: CDR1 MNHEY, CDR2 SVGAGI. This CDR3 comprises 15 residues. V was pared by 6 bases and J by 8 bases, with 10 bases of the junction left unmatched. The DNA for the CDR3 is TGTGCCAGCAGCCGTTCGACAGGGGGCCGGGATGAGCAGTTCTTC. It codes for CASSRSTGGRDEQFF.

The chain couples TRBV11-2 to TRBJ2-1, with 10 bases matching TRBD2. This CDR3 comprises 15 residues. The V gene's germline CDR1 is SGHAT and CDR2 FQNNGV. The V segment lost 4 bases and the J segment 6 bases; nucleotides outside the gene matches: 6. The CDR3 here is CASSSSGRATNEQFF. The CDR3 coding sequence is TGTGCCAGCAGCTCCAGCGGGAGGGCCACCAATGAGCAGTTCTTC.

The chain carries TRBV2 and TRBJ1-1; possible D gene TRBD1, 5 bases. From germline, CDR1 is SNHLY and CDR2 FYNNEI. The CDR3 consists of 15 residues. V was clipped by 4 bases and J by 0 bases, with 12 bases between them. CDR3 coding DNA: TGTGCCAGCAGTGTAGTTCAGGGCATGAACACTGAAGCTTTCTTT. Its protein product is CASSVVQGMNTEAFF. Drawing the rest from reference TRBV2 and TRBJ1-1, the complete variable domain is EPEVTQTPSHQVTQMGQEVILRCVPISNHLYFYWYRQILGQKVEFLVSFYNNEISEKSEIFDDQFSVERPDGSNFTLKIRSTKLEDSAMYFCASSVVQGMNTEAFFGQGTRLTVV.

The rearrangement links TRBV7-2 to TRBJ1-1; D is unresolved. Deletions cut 1 base from V and 0 bases from J, with 6 bases between. The CDR3 has 14 residues. Germline loops: CDR1 SGHTA, CDR2 FQGNSA. This CDR3 is CASSLGAVNTEAFF. CDR3 sequence (DNA): TGTGCCAGCAGCTTAGGGGCGGTGAACACTGAAGCTTTCTTT.

The V gene is TRBV19, the J gene TRBJ2-1; TRBD1 matches at 7 bases. V shed 6 bases, J shed 7 bases, and the junction held 3 bases outside the gene matches. The CDR3 is made up of 12 amino acids. Germline V gives CDR1 LNHDA, CDR2 SQIVND (reference sequence). CDR3 residues: CASSARGNEQFF. In nucleotides, the CDR3 is TGTGCCAGTAGCGCCAGGGGGAATGAGCAGTTCTTC.

V usage is TRBV5-1 and J usage is TRBJ1-4, with D possibly being TRBD1 (5 bases). The length of the CDR3 is 13 residues. V was cut by 2 bases and J by 7 bases, with 9 bases left in between. Germline V CDR1 and CDR2: SGHRS, YFSETQ. In DNA form, the CDR3 reads TGCGCCAGCAGCTTTGGGGCCACTGAAAAACTGTTTTTT. Translation gives CASSFGATEKLFF.

The rearrangement joins TRBV12-3 or TRBV12-4 to TRBJ2-7; D is unclear. The CDR3 length is 11 residues. With 6 bases removed from V and 4 bases from J, the gap between germline ends came to 7 bases. CDR3 nucleotide sequence: TGTGCCAGCAGAAACGAATACGAGCAGTACTTC. It is translated as CASRNEYEQYF.

The chain recombines TRBV9 with TRBJ2-7; a possible D gene is TRBD1 (6 bases). The V end lost 2 bases, the J end lost 6 bases, and 15 bases lay between the germline ends. This CDR3 comprises 14 residues. Germline CDR1 and CDR2: SGDLS and YYNGEE. CDR3 loop: CASSVTGTQGEQYF. CDR3 sequence (DNA): TGTGCCAGCAGCGTCACAGGGACCCAAGGCGAGCAGTACTTC.

This clone was detected a few times. The chain has TRBV15 and TRBJ2-7, with D perhaps matching TRBD1 or TRBD2 (5 bases each). The V end lost 3 bases, the J end lost 6 bases, and 15 bases lay between the germline ends. Germline CDR1 LNHNV, CDR2 YYDKDF (reference sequence). The CDR3 runs 14 residues. CDR3 sequence: CATSRKGGGSEQYF. DNA of the CDR3: TGTGCCACCAGCAGGAAGGGTGGGGGAAGCGAGCAGTACTTC.

This clone was seen just once. The V gene is TRBV5-1, the J gene TRBJ2-7; possible D gene TRBD1, 5 bases. V lost 4 bases to trimming and J lost 4 bases, with 12 bases between them. There are 13 residues in the CDR3. The V gene's germline CDR1 is SGHRS and CDR2 YFSETQ. The CDR3 is CASSRGDSYEQYF. The CDR3 DNA sequence: TGCGCCAGCAGCAGGGGTGACTCTTACGAGCAGTACTTC.

The chain combines TRBV10-3 with TRBJ2-1, with D perhaps matching TRBD1 or TRBD2 (6 bases each). The CDR3 has 17 residues. V was trimmed by 3 bases and J by 1 base, leaving 16 bases between them. Germline V gives CDR1 ENHRY, CDR2 SYGVKD. The CDR3 sequence: CAISEGGSGQSYNEQFF. CDR3 DNA: TGTGCCATCAGTGAAGGGGGGAGCGGCCAATCCTACAATGAGCAGTTCTTC.

The rearrangement links TRBV24-1 to TRBJ2-3, with a weak D call TRBD1 (6 bases). In germline, CDR1 is KGHDR, CDR2 SFDVKD. The CDR3 has 14 amino acids. Trimming removed 4 bases at V and 3 bases at J, with 10 bases between. CDR3 DNA: TGTGCCACCAGTGACCCCGGACAGACAGATACGCAGTATTTT. Translating gives CATSDPGQTDTQYF.

The chain employs TRBV11-2 and TRBJ1-4, with 8 positions matching TRBD1. This CDR3 region has 14 residues. The V segment lost 5 bases and the J segment 8 bases; nucleotides outside the gene matches: 7. Germline CDR1 SGHAT, CDR2 FQNNGV. CDR3 DNA: TGTGCCAGCAGCCCCACAGGGGGGAACGAAAAACTGTTTTTT. Protein: CASSPTGGNEKLFF. The entire variable domain, with the rest obtained from reference TRBV11-2 and TRBJ1-4, is as follows: EAGVAQSPRYKIIEKRQSVAFWCNPISGHATLYWYQQILGQGPKLLIQFQNNGVVDDSQLPKDRFSAERLKGVDSTLKIQPAKLEDSAVYLCASSPTGGNEKLFFGSGTQLSVL.

The V and J genes are TRBV28 and TRBJ2-5; TRBD1 agrees at 8 bases. Germline loops: CDR1 MDHEN, CDR2 SYDVKM. V lost 5 bases, J lost 2 bases, and 4 bases stayed unmatched. The CDR3 loop spans 14 amino acids. CDR3 loop: CASSTRTGQETQYF. The DNA for the CDR3 is TGTGCCAGCAGTACCCGGACAGGGCAAGAGACCCAGTACTTC.

V gene TRBV6-1 combines with J gene TRBJ1-5; D call uncertain. CDR1 is MNHNS and CDR2 is SASEGT in the germline V gene. Between the trimmed V and J ends, which lost 3 bases and 6 bases, there was a span of 15 bases. The CDR3 is 15 amino acids. The CDR3 protein is CASSDMIKGTQPQHF. The CDR3 bases are TGTGCCAGCAGTGATATGATCAAGGGTACTCAGCCCCAGCATTTT.

In regard to this clone: A junction boundary mismatches the germline segment, possibly from a read error. The chain joins TRBV28 to TRBJ2-3; the match to TRBD1 covers 7 bases. CDR1 is MDHEN, CDR2 SYDVKM, per germline. CDR3 length: 14 residues. CDR3 sequence (DNA): TGTGCCAGCAGTCCTGGGGACAGCACAGATGCGCAGTATTTT. The encoded protein is CASSPGDSTDAQYF.

The rearrangement joins TRBV19 to TRBJ1-2; perhaps TRBD1 as D (6 bases). V lost 5 bases, J lost 7 bases, and 11 bases lay in between. Germline V gene lookup returns CDR1 LNHDA and CDR2 SQIVND (reference sequence). The CDR3 is 12 amino acids. In nucleotides, the CDR3 is TGTGCCAGTAGTTACTCAGGGGTTGGCTACACCTTC. Its protein product is CASSYSGVGYTF.

This chain joins TRBV6-1 and TRBJ1-6; D not resolved. The CDR3 loop spans 16 amino acids. The V end lost 2 bases, the J end lost 9 bases, and 17 bases lay between the germline ends. Germline values: CDR1 MNHNS, CDR2 SASEGT. In nucleotides, the CDR3 is TGTGCCAGCAGTGAACAGGCCCGACCCGGACGTTCACCCCTCCACTTT. The encoded protein is CASSEQARPGRSPLHF.

This chain connects TRBV7-2 to TRBJ1-5, with a tentative D call TRBD1 (6 bases). The CDR3 is made up of 18 amino acids. Germline values: CDR1 SGHTA, CDR2 FQGNSA. V shed 4 bases and J shed 0 bases, with 19 bases lying between them. The CDR3 reads CASSWGPGESNSNQPQHF. Here the CDR3 DNA reads TGTGCCAGCAGCTGGGGGCCGGGAGAATCAAATAGCAATCAGCCCCAGCATTTT.

The chain couples TRBV9 to TRBJ2-7; a possible D gene is TRBD2 (5 bases). The germline V gene has CDR1 SGDLS and CDR2 YYNGEE. V lost 0 bases to trimming and J lost 3 bases, with 13 bases between them. The CDR3 length is 15 residues. The CDR3 nucleotides are TGTGCCAGCAGCGTAGGAGGAGGAGATAGCTACGAGCAGTACTTC. Encoded protein: CASSVGGGDSYEQYF.

For the CDR3, the DNA is TGTGCCTGGAGTGTAGGAGCCTATGGCTACACCTTC. It specifies CAWSVGAYGYTF. V usage is TRBV30 and J usage is TRBJ1-2; D gene ambiguous. CDR3 size: 12 residues. V was clipped by 0 bases and J by 4 bases, with 6 bases between them. Looked up from germline, CDR1 is GTSNPN and CDR2 is SVGIG (reference sequence).

This sequence joins TRBV4-3 and TRBJ1-1; D uncertain. CDR3 length: 13 amino acids. CDR1 and CDR2 (germline): LGHNA, YSLEER. V was pared by 2 bases and J by 1 base, with 5 bases between. The DNA of the CDR3 is TGCGCCAGCAGCCAAACCAAGAACACTGAAGCTTTCTTT. Protein: CASSQTKNTEAFF.